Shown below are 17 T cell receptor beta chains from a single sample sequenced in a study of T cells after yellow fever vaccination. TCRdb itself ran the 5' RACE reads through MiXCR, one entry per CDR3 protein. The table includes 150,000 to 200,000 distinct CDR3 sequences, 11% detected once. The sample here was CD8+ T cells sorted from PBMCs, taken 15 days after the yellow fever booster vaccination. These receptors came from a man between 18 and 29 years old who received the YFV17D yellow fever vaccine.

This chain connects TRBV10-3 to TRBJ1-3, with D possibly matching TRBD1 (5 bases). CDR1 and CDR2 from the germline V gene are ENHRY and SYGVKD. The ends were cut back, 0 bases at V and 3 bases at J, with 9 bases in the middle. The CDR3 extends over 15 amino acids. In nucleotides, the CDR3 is TGTGCCATCAGTGAGTCGCAGGGAAATGGAAACACCATATATTTT. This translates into CAISESQGNGNTIYF.

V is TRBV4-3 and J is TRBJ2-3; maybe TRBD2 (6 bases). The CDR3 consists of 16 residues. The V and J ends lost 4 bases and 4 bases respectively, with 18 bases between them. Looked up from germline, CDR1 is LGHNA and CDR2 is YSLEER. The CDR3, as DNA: TGCGCCAGCAGCCCTAGTACGGGGGTTGGGTCAGATACGCAGTATTTT. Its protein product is CASSPSTGVGSDTQYF.

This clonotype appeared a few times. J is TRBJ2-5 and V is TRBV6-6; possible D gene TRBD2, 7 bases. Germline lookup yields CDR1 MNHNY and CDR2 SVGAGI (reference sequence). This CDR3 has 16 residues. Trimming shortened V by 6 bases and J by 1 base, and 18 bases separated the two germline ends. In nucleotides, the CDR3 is TGTGCCAGCAGGGCCTGGCGGGGGCCCATCCAAGAGACCCAGTACTTC. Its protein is CASRAWRGPIQETQYF.

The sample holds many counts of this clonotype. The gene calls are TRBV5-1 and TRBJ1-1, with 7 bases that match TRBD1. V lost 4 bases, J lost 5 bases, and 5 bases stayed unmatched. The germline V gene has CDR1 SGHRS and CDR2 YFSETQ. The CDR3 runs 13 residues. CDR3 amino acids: CASSLRGRTEAFF. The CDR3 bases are TGCGCCAGCAGCCTCAGGGGGAGGACTGAAGCTTTCTTT.

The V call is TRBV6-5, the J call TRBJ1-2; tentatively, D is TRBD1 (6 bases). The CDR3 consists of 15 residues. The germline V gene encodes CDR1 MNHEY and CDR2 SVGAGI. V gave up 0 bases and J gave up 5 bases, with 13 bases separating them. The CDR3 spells CASSYSDSGEYGYTF. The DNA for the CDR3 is TGTGCCAGCAGTTACTCGGACAGCGGTGAATATGGCTACACCTTC.

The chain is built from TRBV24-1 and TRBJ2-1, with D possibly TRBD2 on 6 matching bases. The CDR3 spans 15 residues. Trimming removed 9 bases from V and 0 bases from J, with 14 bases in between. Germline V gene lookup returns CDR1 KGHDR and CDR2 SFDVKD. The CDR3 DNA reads TGTGCCACCGCCCAGGGCGGGGCCTCCTACAATGAGCAGTTCTTC. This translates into CATAQGGASYNEQFF.

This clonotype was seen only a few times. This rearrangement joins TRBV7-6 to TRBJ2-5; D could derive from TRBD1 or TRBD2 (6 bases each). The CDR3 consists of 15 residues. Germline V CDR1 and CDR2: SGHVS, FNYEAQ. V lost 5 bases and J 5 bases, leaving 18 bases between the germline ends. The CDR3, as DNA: TGTGCCAGCAGCGCCCTTCCGAGAGGGGGGGAGACCCAGTACTTC. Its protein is CASSALPRGGETQYF.

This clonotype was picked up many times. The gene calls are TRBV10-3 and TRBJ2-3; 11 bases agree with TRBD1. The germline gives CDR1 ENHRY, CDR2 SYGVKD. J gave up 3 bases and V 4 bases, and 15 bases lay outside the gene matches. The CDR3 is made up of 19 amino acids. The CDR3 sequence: CAISGRTGGAVEVTDTQYF. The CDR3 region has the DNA TGTGCCATCAGTGGACGGACAGGGGGCGCAGTAGAAGTGACAGATACGCAGTATTTT.

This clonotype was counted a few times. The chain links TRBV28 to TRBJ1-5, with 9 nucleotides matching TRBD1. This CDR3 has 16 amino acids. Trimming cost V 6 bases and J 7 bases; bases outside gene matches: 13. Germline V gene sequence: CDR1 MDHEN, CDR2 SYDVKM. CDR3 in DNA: TGTGCCAGCAGCCTCACCCCCGGACAGGGGCAACAGCCCCAGCATTTT. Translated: CASSLTPGQGQQPQHF.

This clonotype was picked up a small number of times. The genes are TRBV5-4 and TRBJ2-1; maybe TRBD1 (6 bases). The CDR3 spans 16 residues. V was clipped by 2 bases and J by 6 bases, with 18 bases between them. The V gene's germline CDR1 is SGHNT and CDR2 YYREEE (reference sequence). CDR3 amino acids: CASSFPGQPKGNEQFF. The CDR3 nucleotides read TGTGCCAGCAGCTTTCCTGGACAGCCGAAGGGCAATGAGCAGTTCTTC. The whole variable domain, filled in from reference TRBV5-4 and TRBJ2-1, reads ETGVTQSPTHLIKTRGQQVTLRCSSQSGHNTVSWYQQALGQGPQFIFQYYREEENGRGNFPPRFSGLQFPNYSSELNVNALELDDSALYLCASSFPGQPKGNEQFFGPGTRLTVL.

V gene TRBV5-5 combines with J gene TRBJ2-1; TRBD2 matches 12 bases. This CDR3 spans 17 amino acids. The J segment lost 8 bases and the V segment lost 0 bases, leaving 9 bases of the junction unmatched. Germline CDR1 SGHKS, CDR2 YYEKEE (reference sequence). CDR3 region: CASSLVASGGAADEQFF. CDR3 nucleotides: TGTGCCAGCAGCTTGGTAGCTAGCGGGGGGGCAGCAGATGAGCAGTTCTTC.

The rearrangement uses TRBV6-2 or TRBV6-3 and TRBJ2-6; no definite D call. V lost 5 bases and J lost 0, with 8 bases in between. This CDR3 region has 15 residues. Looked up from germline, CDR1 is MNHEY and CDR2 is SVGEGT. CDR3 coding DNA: TGTGCCAGCAGTACCAGGAGCTCTGGGGCCAACGTCCTGACTTTC. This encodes CASSTRSSGANVLTF.

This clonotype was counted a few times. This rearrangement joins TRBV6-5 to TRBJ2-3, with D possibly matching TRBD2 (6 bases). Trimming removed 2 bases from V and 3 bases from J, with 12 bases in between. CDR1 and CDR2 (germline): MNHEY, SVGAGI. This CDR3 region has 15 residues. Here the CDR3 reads CASSYEAGTTDTQYF. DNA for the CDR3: TGTGCCAGCAGTTACGAGGCGGGGACTACAGATACGCAGTATTTT.

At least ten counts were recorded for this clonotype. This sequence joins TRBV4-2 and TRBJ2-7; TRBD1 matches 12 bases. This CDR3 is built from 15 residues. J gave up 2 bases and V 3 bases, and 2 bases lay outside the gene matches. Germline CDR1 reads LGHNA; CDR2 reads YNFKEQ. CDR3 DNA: TGTGCCAGCAGCCACGGGGACAGGGGGCCCTACGAGCAGTACTTC. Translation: CASSHGDRGPYEQYF.

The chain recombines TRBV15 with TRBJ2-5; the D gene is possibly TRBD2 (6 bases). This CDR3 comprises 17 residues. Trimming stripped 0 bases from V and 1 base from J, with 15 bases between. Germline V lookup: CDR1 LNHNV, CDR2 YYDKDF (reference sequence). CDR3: CATSREEWGGVQETQYF. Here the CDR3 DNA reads TGTGCCACCAGCAGAGAAGAGTGGGGCGGGGTCCAAGAGACCCAGTACTTC.

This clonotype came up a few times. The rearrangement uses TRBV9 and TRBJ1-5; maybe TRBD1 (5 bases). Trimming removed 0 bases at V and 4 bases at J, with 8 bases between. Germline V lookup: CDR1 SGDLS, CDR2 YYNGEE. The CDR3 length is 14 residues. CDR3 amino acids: CASSVGGGNQPQHF. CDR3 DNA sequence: TGTGCCAGCAGCGTAGGCGGGGGAAATCAGCCCCAGCATTTT.

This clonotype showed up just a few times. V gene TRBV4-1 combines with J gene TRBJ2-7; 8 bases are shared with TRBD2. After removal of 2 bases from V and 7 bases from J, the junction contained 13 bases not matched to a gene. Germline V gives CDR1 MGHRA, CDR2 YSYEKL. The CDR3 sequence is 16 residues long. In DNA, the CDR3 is TGCGCCAGCAGCCAAAAGCAGCGGGGGATGCCGGGTGAGCAGTACTTC. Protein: CASSQKQRGMPGEQYF.